One and the same sample provided the 16 T cell receptor beta chains below, sequenced in a study of shared clonotypes between healthy human individuals. Libraries were prepared by immunoSEQ multiplex PCR; TCRdb keeps only in-frame clonotypes and omits some of them. The top ten clones hold less than 0.13% of a sample with hundreds of thousands of clones, approximately 96% of them seen once. Terminally differentiated effector memory CD45RA+ cells were excluded from the naive CD8 cells, which were CD45RO-negative and positively selected for CCR7. Sequencing used naive CD8+ T cells sorted from blood. The receptors were sampled from a woman younger than 45 in good health.

J is TRBJ1-1 and V is TRBV6-1, with D hard to call. Germline V CDR1 and CDR2: MNHNS, SASEGT. The CDR3 has 15 residues. Trimming removed 2 bases from V and 0 bases from J, with 10 bases in between. CDR3 nucleotides: TGTGCCAGCAGTGAAATTCCAGGAATGAACACTGAAGCTTTCTTT. It is translated as CASSEIPGMNTEAFF.

The rearrangement links TRBV5-1 to TRBJ2-7, with D perhaps assigned TRBD1 or TRBD2 (5 bases each). CDR1 is SGHRS and CDR2 is YFSETQ in the germline V gene. The CDR3 spans 14 residues. Trimming cost V 2 bases and J 0 bases, with 9 bases left between them. In DNA form, the CDR3 reads TGCGCCAGCAGCTTATCCGGGACCTCCTACGAGCAGTACTTC. Translation gives CASSLSGTSYEQYF. The whole variable domain, remainder taken from reference TRBV5-1 and TRBJ2-7, is KAGVTQTPRYLIKTRGQQVTLSCSPISGHRSVSWYQQTPGQGLQFLFEYFSETQRNKGNFPGRFSGRQFSNSRSEMNVSTLELGDSALYLCASSLSGTSYEQYFGPGTRLTVT.

The chain uses TRBV4-1 and TRBJ2-2, with D perhaps given as TRBD1 or TRBD2 (5 bases each). Trimming cost V 4 bases and J 4 bases, with 19 bases left between them. Germline V lookup: CDR1 MGHRA, CDR2 YSYEKL. The CDR3 runs to 17 residues. The CDR3: CASSLQRGFAGTGELFF. CDR3 nucleotides: TGCGCCAGCAGCCTCCAGAGGGGTTTCGCGGGCACCGGGGAGCTGTTTTTT.

This clone was detected a few times. The rearrangement joins TRBV5-4 to TRBJ2-7; 9 nucleotides match TRBD1. This CDR3 contains 14 residues. V trimming: 4 bases; J trimming: 2 bases; junction bases outside the gene matches: 4. Germline CDR1 is SGHNT and CDR2 is YYREEE (reference sequence). The CDR3 here is CASSPGQGPYEQYF. The CDR3 bases are TGTGCCAGCAGCCCGGGACAGGGCCCCTACGAGCAGTACTTC.

V gene TRBV28 combines with J gene TRBJ2-3, with D perhaps TRBD1 (6 bases). The CDR3 is made up of 13 amino acids. The germline gives CDR1 MDHEN, CDR2 SYDVKM. Trimming pared 5 bases from V and 7 bases from J, leaving 13 bases between. CDR3 loop: CASSPGTPHTQYF. CDR3 DNA: TGTGCCAGCAGTCCTGGGACACCCCATACGCAGTATTTT.

The chain uses TRBV11-2 and TRBJ2-5, with 10 bases matching TRBD1. With V trimmed by 4 bases and J by 4 bases, 9 bases remained unmatched. Per germline, CDR1 SGHAT and CDR2 FQNNGV. There are 16 residues in the CDR3. The CDR3 bases are TGTGCCAGCAGCTCCTACCGGGACAGGGGAGGAGAGACCCAGTACTTC. The encoded protein is CASSSYRDRGGETQYF.

As concerns this clone: This same CDR3 is encoded by further DNA sequences in the sample. The chain recombines TRBV19 with TRBJ2-7, with 9 nucleotides matching TRBD1. V shed 4 bases and J 2 bases; nucleotides not matched to a gene: 3. Germline loops: CDR1 LNHDA, CDR2 SQIVND (reference sequence). The CDR3 contains 14 residues. This CDR3 reads CASSTGTGPYEQYF. The CDR3 DNA sequence: TGTGCCAGTAGTACCGGGACAGGGCCCTACGAGCAGTACTTC.

V usage is TRBV4-2 and J usage is TRBJ2-7; 16 nucleotides align to TRBD2. CDR3 length: 17 amino acids. V gave up 3 bases and J gave up 0 bases; unmatched junction bases: 2. From germline, CDR1 is LGHNA and CDR2 YNFKEQ. The CDR3 region has the DNA TGTGCCAGCAGCCAGGGACTAGCGGGAGGGCCCTCCTACGAGCAGTACTTC. It is translated as CASSQGLAGGPSYEQYF.

V usage is TRBV2 and J usage is TRBJ1-1; D remains unclear. V was shortened by 3 bases and J by 0 bases, with 17 bases between the two germline ends. This CDR3 contains 17 residues. Germline V CDR1 and CDR2: SNHLY, FYNNEI. The CDR3 loop is CASSELGSTLMNTEAFF. The CDR3, as DNA: TGTGCCAGCAGTGAGTTGGGCAGCACCCTTATGAACACTGAAGCTTTCTTT.

V is TRBV5-1 and J is TRBJ2-2; 7 bases match TRBD1. The CDR3 loop spans 15 amino acids. J was trimmed by 7 bases and V by 2 bases; bases with no gene match: 8. Germline V gene sequence: CDR1 SGHRS, CDR2 YFSETQ. CDR3 bases: TGCGCCAGCAGCTTACCGGGACAGAGGGTCGGGGAGCTGTTTTTT. Its protein is CASSLPGQRVGELFF.

The V and J genes are TRBV12-5 and TRBJ2-1, with D tentatively TRBD1 (6 bases). Germline V CDR1 and CDR2: LGHNT, FRNRAP. There are 12 residues in the CDR3. The ends were cut back, 7 bases at V and 6 bases at J, with 10 bases in the middle. The CDR3 bases are TGTGCTAGTGCCGGACAGCCCAATGAGCAGTTCTTC. Residues: CASAGQPNEQFF.

The chain has TRBV11-1 and TRBJ2-7; 10 bases line up with TRBD1. J was trimmed by 3 bases and V by 8 bases; bases with no gene match: 4. The CDR3 runs 13 residues. The germline V gene encodes CDR1 SGHAT and CDR2 FQDESV (reference sequence). CDR3 amino acids: CASAGQGDYEQYF. Written as DNA, the CDR3 is TGTGCCAGCGCCGGACAGGGGGACTACGAGCAGTACTTC.

This chain links TRBV19 with TRBJ2-2; D unresolved. The CDR3 length is 14 residues. Germline CDR1 reads LNHDA; CDR2 reads SQIVND (reference sequence). V dropped 0 bases and J dropped 4 bases, with 6 bases sitting between them. CDR3 in DNA: TGTGCCAGTAGTATAGATGGATCCACCGGGGAGCTGTTTTTT. This sequence encodes CASSIDGSTGELFF.

The rearrangement joins TRBV28 to TRBJ1-4, with 7 nucleotides matching TRBD1. The CDR3 loop spans 14 amino acids. J was trimmed by 7 bases and V by 8 bases; bases with no gene match: 10. In germline, CDR1 is MDHEN, CDR2 SYDVKM. The CDR3 protein is CASSARGVLEKLFF. The DNA of the CDR3 is TGTGCCAGCTCCGCCAGGGGGGTTCTTGAAAAACTGTTTTTT. Combining the CDR3 with reference TRBV28 and TRBJ1-4 gives the whole variable domain DVKVTQSSRYLVKRTGEKVFLECVQDMDHENMFWYRQDPGLGLRLIYFSYDVKMKEKGDIPEGYSVSREKKERFSLILESASTNQTSMYLCASSARGVLEKLFFGSGTQLSVL.

V usage is TRBV28 and J usage is TRBJ1-1; D is uncertain. The germline V gene encodes CDR1 MDHEN and CDR2 SYDVKM. The V gene lost 2 bases and the J gene lost 1 base, with 5 bases spanning the gap. The CDR3 runs to 13 residues. In DNA, the CDR3 is TGTGCCAGCAGTTTAGAACAGAACACTGAAGCTTTCTTT. It codes for CASSLEQNTEAFF. Full variable domain (rest looked up from reference TRBV28 and TRBJ1-1): DVKVTQSSRYLVKRTGEKVFLECVQDMDHENMFWYRQDPGLGLRLIYFSYDVKMKEKGDIPEGYSVSREKKERFSLILESASTNQTSMYLCASSLEQNTEAFFGQGTRLTVV.

In its sample, this clone was seen once. This chain links TRBV27 with TRBJ2-7; 7 nucleotides agree with TRBD2. This CDR3 comprises 18 residues. The J segment lost 1 base and the V segment lost 4 bases, leaving 16 bases of the junction unmatched. Germline CDR1 is MNHEY and CDR2 is SMNVEV (reference sequence). CDR3 bases: TGTGCCAGCAGTTCCCGGACCCCCCGGACCGGGGGGTCCTACGAGCAGTACTTC. The encoded protein is CASSSRTPRTGGSYEQYF.